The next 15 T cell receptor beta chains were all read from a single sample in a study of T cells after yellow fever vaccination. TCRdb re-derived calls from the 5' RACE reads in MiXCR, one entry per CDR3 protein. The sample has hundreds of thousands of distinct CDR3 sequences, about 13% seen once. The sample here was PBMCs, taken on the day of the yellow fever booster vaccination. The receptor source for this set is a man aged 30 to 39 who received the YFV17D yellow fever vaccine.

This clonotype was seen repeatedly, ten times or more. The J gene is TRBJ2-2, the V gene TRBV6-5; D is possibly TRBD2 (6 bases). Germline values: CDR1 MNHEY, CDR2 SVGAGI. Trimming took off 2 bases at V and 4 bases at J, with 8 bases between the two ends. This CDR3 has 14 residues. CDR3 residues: CASSYRGGTGELFF. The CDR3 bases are TGTGCCAGCAGTTACCGGGGAGGCACCGGGGAGCTGTTTTTT.

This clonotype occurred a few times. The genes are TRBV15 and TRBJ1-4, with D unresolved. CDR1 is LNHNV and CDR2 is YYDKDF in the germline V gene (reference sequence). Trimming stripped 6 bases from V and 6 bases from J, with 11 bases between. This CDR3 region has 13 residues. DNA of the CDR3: TGTGCCACCAGGGGCAAAGCCCATGAAAAACTGTTTTTT. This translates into CATRGKAHEKLFF.

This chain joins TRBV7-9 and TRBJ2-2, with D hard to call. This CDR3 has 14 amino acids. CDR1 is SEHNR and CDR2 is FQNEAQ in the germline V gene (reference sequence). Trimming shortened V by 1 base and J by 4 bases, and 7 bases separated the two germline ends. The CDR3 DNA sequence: TGTGCCAGCAGCTTAGTTCGGTTCACCGGGGAGCTGTTTTTT. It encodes CASSLVRFTGELFF.

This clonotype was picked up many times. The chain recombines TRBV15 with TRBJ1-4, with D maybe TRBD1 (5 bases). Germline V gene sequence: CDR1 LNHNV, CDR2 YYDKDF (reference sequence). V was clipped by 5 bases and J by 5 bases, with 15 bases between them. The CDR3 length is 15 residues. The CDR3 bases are TGTGCCACCAGCCGCCCCCGGGACGGGAATGAAAAACTGTTTTTT. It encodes CATSRPRDGNEKLFF.

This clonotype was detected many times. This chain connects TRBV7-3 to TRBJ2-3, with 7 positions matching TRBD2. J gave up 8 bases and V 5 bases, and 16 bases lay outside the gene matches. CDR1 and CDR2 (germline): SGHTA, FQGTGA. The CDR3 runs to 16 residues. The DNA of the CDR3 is TGTGCCAGCAGCCCGTTAGCGGGTTCCGGTTCTGCTACGCAGTATTTT. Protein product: CASSPLAGSGSATQYF.

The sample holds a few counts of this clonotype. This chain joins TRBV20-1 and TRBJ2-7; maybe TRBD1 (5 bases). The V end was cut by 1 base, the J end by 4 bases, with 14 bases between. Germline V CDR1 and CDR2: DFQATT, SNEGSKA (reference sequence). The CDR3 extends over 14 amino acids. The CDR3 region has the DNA TGCAGTGCTAGAGTTGTCTTCTCAGGGTACGAGCAGTACTTC. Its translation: CSARVVFSGYEQYF.

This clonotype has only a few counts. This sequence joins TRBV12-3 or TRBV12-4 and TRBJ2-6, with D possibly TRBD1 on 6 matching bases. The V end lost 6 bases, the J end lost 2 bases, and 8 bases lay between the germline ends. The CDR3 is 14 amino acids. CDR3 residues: CASRYRAGANVLTF. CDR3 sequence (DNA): TGTGCCAGCAGGTACAGGGCTGGGGCCAACGTCCTGACTTTC.

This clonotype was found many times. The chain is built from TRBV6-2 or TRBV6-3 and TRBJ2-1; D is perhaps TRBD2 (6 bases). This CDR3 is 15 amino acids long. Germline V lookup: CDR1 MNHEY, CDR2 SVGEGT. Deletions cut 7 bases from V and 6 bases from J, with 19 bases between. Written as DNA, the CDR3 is TGTGCCAGCAACCTGGGACTCCCTGGGGGCAATGAGCAGTTCTTC. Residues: CASNLGLPGGNEQFF.

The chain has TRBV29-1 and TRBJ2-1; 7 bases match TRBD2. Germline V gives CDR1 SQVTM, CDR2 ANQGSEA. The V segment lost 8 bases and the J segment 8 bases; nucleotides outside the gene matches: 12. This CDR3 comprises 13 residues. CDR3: CSLQRDAGDEQFF. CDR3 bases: TGCAGCCTTCAGCGGGACGCTGGGGATGAGCAGTTCTTC.

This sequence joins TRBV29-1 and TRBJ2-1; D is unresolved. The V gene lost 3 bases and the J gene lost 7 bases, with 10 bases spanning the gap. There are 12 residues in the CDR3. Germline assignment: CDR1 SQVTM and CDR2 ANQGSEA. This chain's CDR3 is CSVEGWGNEQFF. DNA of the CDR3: TGCAGCGTTGAGGGCTGGGGTAATGAGCAGTTCTTC.

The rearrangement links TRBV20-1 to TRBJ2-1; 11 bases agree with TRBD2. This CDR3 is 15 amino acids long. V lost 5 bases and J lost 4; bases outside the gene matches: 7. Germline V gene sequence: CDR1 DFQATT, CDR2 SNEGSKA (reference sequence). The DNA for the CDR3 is TGCAGTGCTCTGCCTAGCGGGAGGTCATACAATGAGCAGTTCTTC. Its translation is CSALPSGRSYNEQFF.

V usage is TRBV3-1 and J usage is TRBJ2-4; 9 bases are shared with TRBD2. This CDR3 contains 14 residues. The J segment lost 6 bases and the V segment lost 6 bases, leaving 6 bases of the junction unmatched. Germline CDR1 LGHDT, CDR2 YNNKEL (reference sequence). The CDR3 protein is CASSVAGVGNIQYF. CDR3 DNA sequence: TGTGCCAGCAGTGTAGCGGGAGTGGGAAACATTCAGTACTTC.

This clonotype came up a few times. In nucleotides, the CDR3 is TGCAGTGCTGGCGGGGGCCGCTCCTACGAGCAGTACTTC. This translates into CSAGGGRSYEQYF. The chain combines TRBV20-1 with TRBJ2-7; weak D call: TRBD2 (7 bases). V was trimmed by 5 bases and J by 0 bases, leaving 11 bases between them. The CDR3 is made up of 13 amino acids. Germline loops: CDR1 DFQATT, CDR2 SNEGSKA (reference sequence).

The CDR3 bases are TGTGCCACCAGCAGGAGCCCCGGGGCCCAAGGGGATACGCAGTATTTT. Translating gives CATSRSPGAQGDTQYF. This rearrangement joins TRBV15 to TRBJ2-3; the D gene could be TRBD1 or TRBD2 (5 bases each). V shed 3 bases and J shed 6 bases, with 19 bases lying between them. The CDR3 extends over 16 amino acids. Germline V gives CDR1 LNHNV, CDR2 YYDKDF (reference sequence).

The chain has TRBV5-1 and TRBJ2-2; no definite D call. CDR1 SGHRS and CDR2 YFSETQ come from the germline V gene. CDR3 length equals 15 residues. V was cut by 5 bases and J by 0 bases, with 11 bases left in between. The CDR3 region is CASRGGHANTGELFF. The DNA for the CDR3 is TGCGCCAGCAGGGGCGGTCACGCGAACACCGGGGAGCTGTTTTTT.